Sequencing of this TCR beta chain was carried out in a study of technical replicates of blood from a few donors. Germline CDR1 SGHRS, CDR2 YFSETQ. With 0 bases removed from V and 0 bases from J, the gap between germline ends came to 7 bases. The CDR3 length is 14 residues. Data came from immunoSEQ multiplex PCR; TCRdb stores just in-frame clones and leaves some out. The top ten hold 0.2% to 0.25% of the sample, which has about 54,000 clones, roughly 92% seen once. This clonotype was sampled from a human donor in good health. The chain couples TRBV5-1 to TRBJ2-7, with D perhaps TRBD1 (6 bases). The sequenced sample was T cells isolated from PBMCs. The CDR3 coding sequence is TGCGCCAGCAGCTTGGACAGGGACTCCTACGAGCAGTACTTC. It encodes CASSLDRDSYEQYF.